Following are 23 T cell receptor beta chains from one sample sequenced in a study of CXCR3-negative and CXCR3-positive naive CD8 T cells. Findings of the study overall: In CXCR3-positive naive cells, the TRB CDR3s were more hydrophobic than in CXCR3-negative naive cells.

No antigen has been assigned to these receptors. UMI-labeled 5' RACE yielded the TRB cDNA libraries. TCRdb reprocessed the 5' RACE reads, with one entry per CDR3 protein and no DNA. Its listing shows about 120,000 distinct CDR3 sequences. Sequenced sample: naive CXCR3+ CD8+ T cells from blood. Subset defined: CD45RO-CCR7+CD27+CD95- naive CD8+ T cells expressing CXCR3 (TNR3+). The receptors here all came from a human donor in good health. Some clones in this sample may be carry-over from other donors' samples.

The chain joins TRBV6-2 or TRBV6-3 to TRBJ2-7; the D call from TCRdb, TRBD1, cannot be confirmed without DNA. The CDR3 runs 15 residues. Germline V gene data show CDR1 as MNHEY and CDR2 as SVGEGT. CDR3 in amino acids: CASSSGTGEVYEQYF.

The chain links TRBV7-9 to TRBJ1-5; TCRdb's D call of TRBD1 is untestable without DNA. Germline V gene sequence: CDR1 SEHNR, CDR2 FQNEAQ (reference sequence). The CDR3 is 14 amino acids. CDR3 amino acids: CASSLGTDNQPQHF.

The chain employs TRBV7-2 and TRBJ2-2. This CDR3 spans 13 amino acids. CDR1 and CDR2 from the germline V gene are SGHTA and FQGNSA. CDR3 loop: CASSLVVLGELFF.

The chain employs TRBV7-9 and TRBJ1-1; TCRdb lists TRBD1, though no DNA is available to test this call. The CDR3 loop spans 13 amino acids. CDR1 is SEHNR, CDR2 FQNEAQ, per germline (reference sequence). The CDR3 is CAGSGQGYTEAFF.

V usage is TRBV29-1 and J usage is TRBJ2-1; TCRdb outputs TRBD2, but without DNA this stays unchecked. Per the germline V gene, CDR1 is SQVTM and CDR2 is ANQGSEA. The CDR3 totals 18 residues. CDR3: CSVVMLAVISSSYNEQFF.

The V and J genes are TRBV2 and TRBJ1-1; lacking DNA, the TRBD1 call made by TCRdb goes unchecked. The CDR3 covers 15 residues. The germline CDR1 and CDR2 sequences are SNHLY and FYNNEI. The chain's CDR3 is CASSKGWTTNTEAFF.

The chain links TRBV28 to TRBJ2-1; TCRdb returns TRBD1, unconfirmable since there is no DNA. This CDR3 has 15 amino acids. Germline V gene sequence: CDR1 MDHEN, CDR2 SYDVKM. CDR3 protein: CASSNRGTDIYEQYF.

The chain links TRBV7-9 to TRBJ2-4. CDR1 is SEHNR, CDR2 FQNEAQ, per germline (reference sequence). This CDR3 is 15 amino acids long. The CDR3 is CASSFYRPVKNIQYF.

V and J are TRBV29-1 and TRBJ1-1; TCRdb outputs TRBD1, but without DNA this stays unchecked. The germline CDR1 and CDR2 sequences are SQVTM and ANQGSEA. The CDR3 totals 18 residues. CDR3 sequence reads: CSDATPGQGAPMNTEAFF.

The chain combines TRBV5-6 with TRBJ2-7; TCRdb calls TRBD1, which cannot be checked without DNA. The germline gives CDR1 SGHDT, CDR2 YYEEEE. The CDR3 is 14 amino acids. The CDR3 region is CASSLAGTSYEQYF.

V gene TRBV29-1 combines with J gene TRBJ1-5. The CDR3 is 14 amino acids. Looked up from germline, CDR1 is SQVTM and CDR2 is ANQGSEA. The CDR3 here is CSVGSLGSNQPQHF. The full variable domain, with the rest looked up from reference TRBV29-1 and TRBJ1-5, is SAVISQKPSRDICQRGTSLTIQCQVDSQVTMMFWYRQQPGQSLTLIATANQGSEATYESGFVIDKFPISRPNLTFSTLTVSNMSPEDSSIYLCSVGSLGSNQPQHFGDGTRLSIL.

The chain combines TRBV5-1 with TRBJ2-7. The CDR3 runs 13 residues. Germline CDR1 is SGHRS and CDR2 is YFSETQ. The CDR3 reads CASSSGTPYEQYF.

The rearrangement links TRBV29-1 to TRBJ2-5; TCRdb's D call of TRBD2 is untestable without DNA. Germline values: CDR1 SQVTM, CDR2 ANQGSEA. The CDR3 has 12 residues. CDR3 protein: CSVEAESFGQYF.

The CDR3 loop is CASSPHHGTGELFF. The gene calls are TRBV7-7 and TRBJ2-2. Germline loops: CDR1 SSHAT, CDR2 FNYEAQ (reference sequence). The CDR3 has 14 amino acids. Drawing the rest from reference TRBV7-7 and TRBJ2-2, the complete variable domain is GAGVSQSPRYKVTKRGQDVTLRCDPISSHATLYWYQQALGQGPEFLTYFNYEAQPDKSGLPSDRFSAERPEGSISTLTIQRTEQRDSAMYRCASSPHHGTGELFFGEGSRLTVL.

V is TRBV6-6 and J is TRBJ2-7; the TCRdb call, TRBD1, lacks DNA for checking. This CDR3 comprises 16 residues. Per germline, CDR1 MNHNY and CDR2 SVGAGI (reference sequence). CDR3 amino acids: CASSYPPGQGTYEQYF.

This chain joins TRBV12-3 or TRBV12-4 and TRBJ1-2; the TCRdb D gene call, TRBD1, has no DNA to confirm it. This CDR3 has 15 amino acids. CDR3 protein: CASSEDPSGGYGHTF.

This chain joins TRBV29-1 and TRBJ2-7; as DNA is missing, the TRBD1 call by TCRdb cannot be tested. CDR3 length: 19 amino acids. Per germline, CDR1 SQVTM and CDR2 ANQGSEA. This CDR3 is CSVELAGTGAQRDPYEQYF.

The chain recombines TRBV5-5 with TRBJ2-2. Germline V CDR1 and CDR2: SGHKS, YYEKEE (reference sequence). The CDR3 consists of 17 residues. CDR3 sequence reads: CASSRALAQPYTGELFF.

This sequence joins TRBV7-9 and TRBJ2-1; the TRBD2 assignment by TCRdb is unverifiable without DNA. Germline V lookup: CDR1 SEHNR, CDR2 FQNEAQ (reference sequence). The CDR3 runs 14 residues. CDR3 sequence: CASSSLEGGREQFF. Full variable domain (outside the CDR3, taken from reference TRBV7-9 and TRBJ2-1): DTGVSQNPRHKITKRGQNVTFRCDPISEHNRLYWYRQTLGQGPEFLTYFQNEAQLEKSRLLSDRFSAERPKGSFSTLEIQRTEQGDSAMYLCASSSLEGGREQFFGPGTRLTVL.

The chain carries TRBV7-7 and TRBJ2-1; TCRdb returns TRBD2, unconfirmable since there is no DNA. CDR1 and CDR2 (germline): SSHAT, FNYEAQ (reference sequence). The CDR3 is 17 amino acids. The CDR3 sequence is CASSSRWEGGTYNEQFF.

This chain connects TRBV12-3 or TRBV12-4 to TRBJ2-5; the D call of TRBD1 rests on TCRdb alone, since no DNA is present to check it. This CDR3 has 13 residues. The CDR3 loop reads CASSFGDGETQYF.

This chain joins TRBV12-3 or TRBV12-4 and TRBJ2-1; TCRdb returns TRBD2, unconfirmable since there is no DNA. The CDR3 runs 15 residues. CDR3 sequence reads: CASSSTSVRPNEQFF.

The chain is built from TRBV4-3 and TRBJ1-2; TCRdb calls TRBD1, which cannot be checked without DNA. Germline V gives CDR1 LGHNA, CDR2 YSLEER. This CDR3 has 12 residues. The CDR3 protein is CASSRQGDGYTF.